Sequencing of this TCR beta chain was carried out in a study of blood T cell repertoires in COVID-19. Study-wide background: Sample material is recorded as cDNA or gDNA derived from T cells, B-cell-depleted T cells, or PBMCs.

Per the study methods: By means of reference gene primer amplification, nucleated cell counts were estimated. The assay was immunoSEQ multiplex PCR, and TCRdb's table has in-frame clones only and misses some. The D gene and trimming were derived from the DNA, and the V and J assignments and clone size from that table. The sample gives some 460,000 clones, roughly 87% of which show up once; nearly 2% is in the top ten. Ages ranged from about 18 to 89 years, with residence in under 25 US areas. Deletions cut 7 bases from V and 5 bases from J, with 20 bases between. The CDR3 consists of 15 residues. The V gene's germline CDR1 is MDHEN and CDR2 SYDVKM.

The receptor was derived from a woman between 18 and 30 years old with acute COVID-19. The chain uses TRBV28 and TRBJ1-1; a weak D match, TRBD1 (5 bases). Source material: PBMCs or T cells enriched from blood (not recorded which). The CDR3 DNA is TGTGCCAGCACGATCGGGGGTGAAGGAGGGACTGAAGCTTTCTTT. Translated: CASTIGGEGGTEAFF.